The present T cell receptor (beta chain) was sequenced within a study of Ad26.COV2.S vaccination and SARS-CoV-2 variants. Study overall: Administration of Ad26.COV2.S was intramuscular, either once or twice 56 days apart.

Stated treatment: 15 to 20 received Ad26.COV2.S at low or high dose, single or two shots; about 5 received placebo; per-sample allocation not given. All samples were drawn on day 63, counting from the first vaccine or placebo injection. This CDR3 is built from 17 residues. The ends lost 1 base at V and 1 base at J; junction bases unmatched: 9. Germline CDR1 is SEHNR and CDR2 is FQNEAQ (reference sequence). TCRdb's table, derived via immunoSEQ multiplex PCR, lists solely in-frame clones and lacks some. The sample carries 360,000 or so clones, around 87% recorded once. The TCR originated in a person aged 18 to 59 who received the Ad26.COV2.S COVID-19 vaccine or a placebo. The sample consisted of peripheral blood, taken in a trial of Ad26.COV2.S vaccine versus placebo. The rearrangement uses TRBV7-9 and TRBJ2-5, with 7 bases fitting TRBD2. The CDR3 is CASSLVAASGFQETQYF. The CDR3 coding sequence is TGTGCCAGCAGCTTAGTCGCGGCTAGCGGATTCCAAGAGACCCAGTACTTC.